The T cell receptor beta chain under discussion was sequenced for a study of cytomegalovirus exposure and HLA in healthy donors. Study-level results: The majority of TCR sequences were rare, yet some public TCRs appeared in many donors.

PCR primers comprised 60 Vbeta and 13 Jbeta primers. Produced via immunoSEQ multiplex PCR; TCRdb's table is partial and in-frame only. The table has some 100,000 clones, 79% seen once. Worth noting for this clone: Its antigen is as yet unknown.

This CDR3 has 13 residues. Germline CDR1 reads MRHNA; CDR2 reads SNTAGT. Trimming removed 0 bases at V and 4 bases at J, with 6 bases between. The clonotype comes from a female donor in good health and CMV-seropositive. Sequenced input: PBMCs. The rearrangement links TRBV6-4 to TRBJ1-2; tentative D call: TRBD1 (5 bases). Here the CDR3 reads CASSDSGGYGYTF. As DNA, the CDR3 is TGTGCCAGCAGTGACTCGGGGGGCTATGGCTACACCTTC.